This T cell receptor (beta chain) comes out of a study of blood T cell repertoires in COVID-19. At the level of the study: COVID-19 samples collected from the United States, Italy and Spain covered acute and convalescent phases.

Germline values: CDR1 GTSNPN, CDR2 SVGIG (reference sequence). Trimming removed 2 bases from V and 5 bases from J, with 12 bases in between. There are 14 residues in the CDR3. How the authors handled the data: Estimation of nucleated cell counts relied on the amplification of reference gene primers. Using immunoSEQ multiplex PCR, the repertoire was profiled, and TCRdb retains in-frame clones only, with some absent. V, J and clone size are those of that table, while D and trimming were read from the DNA. The data show over 250,000 clones, roughly 80% seen once. The rearrangement uses TRBV30 and TRBJ2-2; D is undetermined. The TCR sequence derives from a woman aged 50 to 65 who had recovered from COVID-19. Input material: peripheral blood. CDR3 nucleotide sequence: TGTGCCTGGAGTACGTCAGTAGCTACCGGGGAGCTGTTTTTT. Amino acids: CAWSTSVATGELFF.